The 26 T cell receptor beta chains presented below share a single source sample, sequenced in a study of blood T cells in healthy people across ages (dated by TCRdb to about 2015). Libraries were prepared through 5' RACE. Sequencing instrument: Illumina HiSeq 2500. A second PCR of about 6 to 12 cycles was performed with a sample-barcoded 5' primer and a J-beta primer mix. Through fastp at Q25 and MiXCR, TCRdb rebuilt clones from the public reads, retaining in-frame beta chains. Each entry merges the rows of one CDR3 protein and shows their most common DNA and genes. Recorded for this sample are 1.5 million or so distinct CDR3 sequences; around 40% of them occurred a single time. Of the sample, around 4% is held by the ten largest clones. Sequenced sample: blood. Receptor source: a young woman in good health.

CDR3 nucleotides: TGTGCCAGCAGCCCCTCCCTTTCGGGTTACGAGCAGTACTTC. This codes for CASSPSLSGYEQYF. The V and J genes are TRBV7-9 and TRBJ2-7; D gene unclear. V lost 5 bases and J lost 4, with 15 bases in between. CDR1 SEHNR and CDR2 FQNEAQ come from the germline V gene (reference sequence). The CDR3 is 14 amino acids. The whole variable domain, filled in from reference TRBV7-9 and TRBJ2-7, reads DTGVSQNPRHKITKRGQNVTFRCDPISEHNRLYWYRQTLGQGPEFLTYFQNEAQLEKSRLLSDRFSAERPKGSFSTLEIQRTEQGDSAMYLCASSPSLSGYEQYFGPGTRLTVT.

To note about this clonotype: Given a much more abundant clone one base away, this may be a read error. This rearrangement joins TRBV28 to TRBJ2-1, with D tentatively TRBD2 (6 bases). The CDR3 is 15 residues long. Trimming cost V 2 bases and J 0 bases, with 8 bases left between them. Looked up from germline, CDR1 is MDHEN and CDR2 is SYDVKM. The CDR3 spells CASSLGRDSYNEQFF. CDR3 sequence (DNA): TGTGCCAGCAGTTTAGGGCGGGACTCCTACAATGAGCAGTTCTTC. Variable domain in full (rest from reference TRBV28 and TRBJ2-1): DVKVTQSSRYLVKRTGEKVFLECVQDMDHENMFWYRQDPGLGLRLIYFSYDVKMKEKGDIPEGYSVSREKKERFSLILESASTNQTSMYLCASSLGRDSYNEQFFGPGTRLTVL.

This chain connects TRBV6-5 to TRBJ2-5, with 8 nucleotides matching TRBD2. The CDR3 spans 18 residues. CDR1 and CDR2 (germline): MNHEY, SVGAGI. V lost 4 bases and J lost 4; bases outside the gene matches: 17. This chain's CDR3 is CASSLSGGPGLILETQYF. CDR3 in DNA: TGTGCCAGCAGTTTATCGGGGGGGCCGGGGTTAATTTTAGAGACCCAGTACTTC.

J is TRBJ2-7 and V is TRBV9; D may be TRBD2 (5 bases). This CDR3 has 15 amino acids. Between the trimmed V and J ends, which lost 3 bases and 2 bases, there was a span of 15 bases. The V gene's germline CDR1 is SGDLS and CDR2 YYNGEE. This chain's CDR3 is CASSAGGTRTYEQYF. The CDR3 bases are TGTGCCAGCAGCGCCGGAGGTACCCGGACCTACGAGCAGTACTTC. The variable domain in full, completed from reference TRBV9 and TRBJ2-7, reads DSGVTQTPKHLITATGQRVTLRCSPRSGDLSVYWYQQSLDQGLQFLIQYYNGEERAKGNILERFSAQQFPDLHSELNLSSLELGDSALYFCASSAGGTRTYEQYFGPGTRLTVT.

There are a few counts of this clonotype. This chain connects TRBV7-9 to TRBJ2-7, with D hard to call. Germline CDR1 reads SEHNR; CDR2 reads FQNEAQ (reference sequence). CDR3 length: 15 residues. Trimming pared 1 base from V and 7 bases from J, leaving 17 bases between. CDR3 loop: CASSLVGWISGEQYF. CDR3 DNA sequence: TGTGCCAGCAGCTTAGTAGGGTGGATCAGTGGAGAGCAGTACTTC.

This chain uses TRBV9 with TRBJ2-1, with D tentatively TRBD1 or TRBD2 (7 bases each). This CDR3 has 16 amino acids. V lost 4 bases and J 4 bases, leaving 18 bases between the germline ends. CDR1 is SGDLS and CDR2 is YYNGEE in the germline V gene. Here the CDR3 reads CASSLQGSGIYNEQFF. Here the CDR3 DNA reads TGTGCCAGCAGCTTACAGGGGAGCGGGATTTACAATGAGCAGTTCTTC.

This clonotype was recorded many times. The CDR3 sequence is CASSLETRSYNEQFF. CDR3 sequence (DNA): TGCGCCAGCAGCTTGGAGACCCGTTCATACAATGAGCAGTTCTTC. The V gene is TRBV5-1, the J gene TRBJ2-1; D not certain. With 0 bases removed from V and 4 bases from J, the gap between germline ends came to 11 bases. Germline V gives CDR1 SGHRS, CDR2 YFSETQ. This CDR3 is built from 15 residues.

The CDR3 is CASSLLWGYTF. The DNA of the CDR3 is TGTGCCAGCAGTTTGTTGTGGGGCTACACCTTC. V gene TRBV12-3 or TRBV12-4 combines with J gene TRBJ1-2; no reliable D call. CDR3 size: 11 residues. Trimming took off 3 bases at V and 8 bases at J, with 7 bases between the two ends.

This chain links TRBV25-1 with TRBJ2-2, with D unresolved. Germline lookup yields CDR1 MGHDK and CDR2 SYGVNS. V lost 3 bases to trimming and J lost 8 bases, with 13 bases between them. The CDR3 consists of 14 residues. The CDR3 is CASSDEIGFGELFF. CDR3 nucleotides: TGTGCCAGCAGTGATGAGATTGGTTTTGGGGAGCTGTTTTTT.

This rearrangement joins TRBV18 to TRBJ2-3; D not resolved. Per the germline V gene, CDR1 is KGHSH and CDR2 is LQKENI. The CDR3 has 15 amino acids. Trimming pared 3 bases from V and 4 bases from J, leaving 14 bases between. CDR3 protein: CASSPRRRPSDTQYF. The DNA for the CDR3 is TGTGCCAGCTCACCGAGACGGCGGCCATCAGATACGCAGTATTTT.

In this sample, this clonotype turned up a few times. V and J are TRBV6-1 and TRBJ2-7; 7 bases align to TRBD2. The trim removed 3 bases at V and 0 bases at J, leaving 5 bases unmatched. Per germline, CDR1 MNHNS and CDR2 SASEGT. The CDR3 runs 15 residues. CDR3 sequence: CASSDGGGASYEQYF. CDR3 coding DNA: TGTGCCAGCAGTGATGGGGGAGGGGCCTCCTACGAGCAGTACTTC.

The J gene is TRBJ1-2, the V gene TRBV15; D possibly corresponds to TRBD1 (5 bases). The CDR3 length is 15 residues. CDR1 LNHNV and CDR2 YYDKDF come from the germline V gene (reference sequence). Trimming took off 3 bases at V and 7 bases at J, with 18 bases between the two ends. The chain's CDR3 is CATSRGLLIEGGYTF. The CDR3 DNA is TGTGCCACCAGCAGGGGACTCCTAATTGAGGGTGGCTACACCTTC.

J is TRBJ1-4 and V is TRBV30; 8 positions match TRBD1. The CDR3 is made up of 13 amino acids. Germline trimming cut 3 bases from V and 6 bases from J; bases unmatched to any gene: 3. Per germline, CDR1 GTSNPN and CDR2 SVGIG (reference sequence). CDR3 nucleotides: TGTGCCTGGAGGGACAGGGAGGATGAAAAACTGTTTTTT. This codes for CAWRDREDEKLFF.

The CDR3, as DNA: TGTGCCACCAGCCAAAGACAAACCTTGGACACCTACGAGCAGTACTTC. This encodes CATSQRQTLDTYEQYF. The chain uses TRBV15 and TRBJ2-7, with TRBD1 as a possible D gene (5 bases). This CDR3 spans 16 amino acids. Per germline, CDR1 LNHNV and CDR2 YYDKDF (reference sequence). The ends were cut back, 5 bases at V and 2 bases at J, with 19 bases in the middle. The full variable domain, rest sourced from reference TRBV15 and TRBJ2-7, is DAMVIQNPRYQVTQFGKPVTLSCSQTLNHNVMYWYQQKSSQAPKLLFHYYDKDFNNEADTPDNFQSRRPNTSFCFLDIRSPGLGDTAMYLCATSQRQTLDTYEQYFGPGTRLTVT.

This sequence joins TRBV14 and TRBJ2-7; no reliable D call. Germline values: CDR1 SGHDN, CDR2 FVKESK. The CDR3 runs to 15 residues. V was trimmed by 0 bases and J by 2 bases, leaving 11 bases between them. In DNA, the CDR3 is TGTGCCAGCAGCCAAGATATAGGCAGCCCCTACGAGCAGTACTTC. Its translation is CASSQDIGSPYEQYF.

The table lists this clonotype with many counts. This chain uses TRBV5-1 with TRBJ2-7; possible D gene TRBD1, 6 bases. This CDR3 is 14 amino acids long. V was cut by 0 bases and J by 4 bases, with 11 bases left in between. Germline assignment: CDR1 SGHRS and CDR2 YFSETQ. CDR3: CASSLGTAAYEQYF. The CDR3 nucleotides read TGCGCCAGCAGCTTGGGGACAGCGGCTTACGAGCAGTACTTC.

This sequence joins TRBV6-6 and TRBJ2-5; D is perhaps TRBD2 (5 bases). This CDR3 spans 15 amino acids. From germline, CDR1 is MNHNY and CDR2 SVGAGI (reference sequence). V was trimmed by 4 bases and J by 5 bases, leaving 17 bases between them. CDR3: CASSSTTRGLETQYF. The CDR3 bases are TGTGCCAGCAGTTCCACGACACGGGGTTTGGAGACCCAGTACTTC.

V gene TRBV5-1 combines with J gene TRBJ2-2; D is unresolved. Germline V lookup: CDR1 SGHRS, CDR2 YFSETQ. The CDR3 is 15 residues long. V dropped 4 bases and J dropped 6 bases, with 16 bases sitting between them. The CDR3 nucleotides are TGCGCCAGCAGCCGTACCCCGTCTACATCCGGGGAGCTGTTTTTT. This translates into CASSRTPSTSGELFF.

This rearrangement joins TRBV29-1 to TRBJ1-2; maybe TRBD1 (5 bases). Trimming removed 6 bases from V and 5 bases from J, with 22 bases in between. The CDR3 sequence is 15 residues long. Germline values: CDR1 SQVTM, CDR2 ANQGSEA. For the CDR3, the DNA is TGCAGCGTCTCGGTTGGGGACGGTTACGCATATGGCTACACCTTC. This codes for CSVSVGDGYAYGYTF.

This clonotype was found a few times. This chain joins TRBV4-3 and TRBJ2-1; D gene uncertain. The germline V gene has CDR1 LGHNA and CDR2 YSLEER. With 2 bases removed from V and 10 bases from J, the gap between germline ends came to 12 bases. The CDR3 extends over 13 amino acids. CDR3 nucleotide sequence: TGCGCCAGCAGCCAATTCCGTTGGGGAGAGCAGTTCTTC. As protein: CASSQFRWGEQFF.

The chain combines TRBV20-1 with TRBJ2-7; possible D gene TRBD2, 6 bases. The CDR3 runs to 15 residues. The V gene's germline CDR1 is DFQATT and CDR2 SNEGSKA (reference sequence). V lost 3 bases and J 3 bases, leaving 18 bases between the germline ends. CDR3 bases: TGCAGTGCTAGCCCGACGGGGGTTTGGAGCTACGAGCAGTACTTC. It translates to CSASPTGVWSYEQYF.

This clonotype has more than one count but fewer than ten. The rearrangement links TRBV3-1 to TRBJ1-2; no definite D call. Germline CDR1 is LGHDT and CDR2 is YNNKEL (reference sequence). The V end was cut by 3 bases, the J end by 4 bases, with 15 bases between. The CDR3 contains 15 residues. The CDR3 loop reads CASSQVPGSTYGYTF. The CDR3 bases are TGTGCCAGCAGCCAGGTACCGGGGAGTACCTATGGCTACACCTTC.

The V and J genes are TRBV14 and TRBJ1-5; TRBD1 might be the D (5 bases). Germline CDR1 reads SGHDN; CDR2 reads FVKESK. Trimming removed 3 bases at V and 6 bases at J, with 15 bases between. This CDR3 has 15 residues. As DNA, the CDR3 is TGTGCCAGCAGCCAGAAGGGCCAAGGGGCTCAGCCCCAGCATTTT. Its translation is CASSQKGQGAQPQHF.

This clonotype was found a few times. V is TRBV6-5 and J is TRBJ2-5; no firm D call. The end of the DNA is better explained by TRBJ2-7, so the J call may be wrong. The CDR3 runs 16 residues. Germline CDR1 reads MNHEY; CDR2 reads SVGAGI. The CDR3 protein is CASSFGLYRVSYEQYF. The CDR3, as DNA: TGTGCCAGCAGTTTCGGCTTGTACAGAGTCTCCTACGAGCAGTACTTC.

This chain uses TRBV4-3 with TRBJ2-1; unclear D gene. The CDR3 spans 15 residues. V gave up 0 bases and J gave up 7 bases, with 13 bases separating them. Looked up from germline, CDR1 is LGHNA and CDR2 is YSLEER. CDR3 nucleotide sequence: TGCGCCAGCAGCCAAGATAGGGATTCCCGGAATGAGCAGTTCTTC. As protein: CASSQDRDSRNEQFF.

This clonotype was observed a handful of times. The rearrangement links TRBV5-1 to TRBJ2-3; D is possibly TRBD2 (6 bases). Germline CDR1 SGHRS, CDR2 YFSETQ. V lost 6 bases and J lost 0, with 11 bases in between. The CDR3 has 14 amino acids. The CDR3 loop is CASTGDTSTDTQYF. Here the CDR3 DNA reads TGCGCCAGCACGGGAGATACTAGCACAGATACGCAGTATTTT. Supplemented by reference TRBV5-1 and TRBJ2-3, the full variable domain reads KAGVTQTPRYLIKTRGQQVTLSCSPISGHRSVSWYQQTPGQGLQFLFEYFSETQRNKGNFPGRFSGRQFSNSRSEMNVSTLELGDSALYLCASTGDTSTDTQYFGPGTRLTVL.